This T cell receptor beta chain was identified during a study of siplizumab effects on memory and regulatory T cells. Broader study findings: The Treg-derived share of mappable alloreactive CD4+ clones averaged approximately 71% with siplizumab and 26.9% in controls.

The assay was immunoSEQ multiplex PCR, and TCRdb's table has in-frame clones only and misses some. The sample yields approximately 110,000 clones, about 90% seen once. This CDR3 is 15 amino acids long. CDR1 and CDR2 from the germline V gene are SNHLY and FYNNEI. Unmatched junction bases numbered 7, after V lost 4 bases and J lost 12 bases. A remark on this clone: The target antigen is unknown.

The TCR sequence derives from a human donor in good health. The sequenced material came from Tregs sorted from blood. The V gene is TRBV2, the J gene TRBJ2-1; 15 bases are a match to TRBD2. The CDR3 coding sequence is TGTGCCAGCAGTGCACTAGGACTAGCGGGAGGGGTGCAGTTCTTC. Amino acids: CASSALGLAGGVQFF. Full variable domain (remainder filled in from reference TRBV2 and TRBJ2-1): EPEVTQTPSHQVTQMGQEVILRCVPISNHLYFYWYRQILGQKVEFLVSFYNNEISEKSEIFDDQFSVERPDGSNFTLKIRSTKLEDSAMYFCASSALGLAGGVQFFGPGTRLTVL.